The present T cell receptor (beta chain) was sequenced within a study of blood T cell repertoires in COVID-19. Authors' data handling: Amplified reference gene primers provided the basis for estimating nucleated cell counts. Clones were read by immunoSEQ multiplex PCR, and TCRdb kept only the in-frame ones, dropping some. The D gene and trimming were derived from the DNA, and the V and J assignments and clone size from that table. The table records fewer than 110,000 clones, roughly 90% of them present only once. The receptor's source is a woman in her sixties or seventies with acute or convalescent COVID-19. The material sequenced was peripheral blood.

CDR3 sequence (DNA): TGTGCCAGCAGCTTGGGTGCGATCTCTGGGGCCAACGTCCTGACTTTC. Translation gives CASSLGAISGANVLTF. The V call is TRBV5-5, the J call TRBJ2-6, with D hard to call. CDR3 length equals 16 residues. V lost 0 bases, J lost 0 bases, and 7 bases lay in between. Germline CDR1 SGHKS, CDR2 YYEKEE (reference sequence).